The 24 T cell receptor beta chains reported below all come from one sample, sequenced in a study of CD8+ T cells in alopecia areata. Extracted RNA was reverse transcribed, and the resulting cDNA served as sequencing template. Clones were read by immunoSEQ multiplex PCR, and TCRdb kept only the in-frame ones, dropping some. The sample holds 150,000 to 200,000 clones, around 60% seen once. Regarding treatment: oral pan-JAK inhibitor, 5-10 mg twice daily. This material consisted of CD4+ T cells sorted from blood, taken between weeks 49 and 50, from a patient treated with tofacitinib. These receptors originate from a human donor with alopecia areata.

Only a few counts were recorded for this clone. The chain combines TRBV29-1 with TRBJ2-5; D perhaps matches TRBD1 (5 bases). The CDR3 length is 15 residues. Trimming shortened V by 1 base and J by 7 bases, and 19 bases separated the two germline ends. Germline lookup yields CDR1 SQVTM and CDR2 ANQGSEA. CDR3 sequence (DNA): TGCAGCGTTGAAGGGTCCCGGAATACGCAGGGGACCCAGTACTTC. Protein sequence: CSVEGSRNTQGTQYF.

The rearrangement uses TRBV5-4 and TRBJ1-2, with 8 bases identical to TRBD1. V lost 3 bases and J lost 4; bases outside the gene matches: 8. This CDR3 spans 15 amino acids. Germline CDR1 and CDR2: SGHNT and YYREEE (reference sequence). CDR3 in amino acids: CASSSTGQVLYGYTF. CDR3 in DNA: TGTGCCAGCAGCTCTACGGGACAGGTACTCTATGGCTACACCTTC.

The gene calls are TRBV2 and TRBJ2-2; no reliable D call. Trimming left V 7 bases short and J 6 bases short, with 12 bases between. The CDR3 sequence is 13 residues long. Germline CDR1 reads SNHLY; CDR2 reads FYNNEI. CDR3 nucleotide sequence: TGTGCCAGCACCAGTCAGTGGTCCGGGGAGCTGTTTTTT. This gives the protein CASTSQWSGELFF.

This clone was found a few times. V usage is TRBV29-1 and J usage is TRBJ1-1, with TRBD1 matching over 11 bases. Germline V gene lookup returns CDR1 SQVTM and CDR2 ANQGSEA. The junction had 7 bases not matched to a gene; V was cut back by 7 bases and J by 3 bases. This CDR3 region has 14 residues. CDR3 coding DNA: TGCAGCGCAGGGGACAGGGGGAGTTACACTGAAGCTTTCTTT. Protein sequence: CSAGDRGSYTEAFF.

This chain uses TRBV6-1 with TRBJ1-5; possibly TRBD1 for D (5 bases). V gave up 0 bases and J gave up 7 bases, with 10 bases separating them. The CDR3 totals 14 residues. CDR1 MNHNS and CDR2 SASEGT come from the germline V gene. CDR3 coding DNA: TGTGCCAGCAGTGAAGCTGGCAGGGAACAGCCCCAGCATTTT. Translation: CASSEAGREQPQHF.

The chain couples TRBV4-3 to TRBJ2-2; 12 positions agree with TRBD2. Trimming at V came to 4 bases and at J to 5 bases, leaving 2 bases not matched to a gene. Germline CDR1 reads LGHNA; CDR2 reads YSLEER. This CDR3 region has 15 residues. This chain's CDR3 is CASSLGLAGTGELFF. The CDR3 DNA sequence: TGCGCCAGCAGCCTCGGACTAGCGGGAACCGGGGAGCTGTTTTTT.

This chain uses TRBV4-3 with TRBJ1-5, with D uncertain. The CDR3 spans 14 residues. Trimming removed 0 bases at V and 0 bases at J, with 3 bases between. Germline loops: CDR1 LGHNA, CDR2 YSLEER. The CDR3 loop is CASSQEYSNQPQHF. CDR3 DNA sequence: TGCGCCAGCAGCCAAGAATATAGCAATCAGCCCCAGCATTTT.

This rearrangement joins TRBV18 to TRBJ2-7; D not resolved. CDR3 size: 14 residues. Germline V gene lookup returns CDR1 KGHSH and CDR2 LQKENI. Trimming left V 3 bases short and J 3 bases short, with 12 bases between. Written as DNA, the CDR3 is TGTGCCAGCTCACCCCCGACGAGGATCTACGAGCAGTACTTC. It codes for CASSPPTRIYEQYF.

This rearrangement joins TRBV7-9 to TRBJ2-6; D is uncertain. The germline gives CDR1 SEHNR, CDR2 FQNEAQ (reference sequence). The CDR3 length is 14 residues. Trimming cost V 2 bases and J 4 bases, with 6 bases left between them. Written as DNA, the CDR3 is TGTGCCAGCAGCTTACCCTTGGGGGCCAACGTCCTGACTTTC. Protein: CASSLPLGANVLTF.

The chain employs TRBV30 and TRBJ1-1; D remains ambiguous. With 8 bases removed from V and 4 bases from J, the gap between germline ends came to 20 bases. This CDR3 has 14 residues. CDR1 is GTSNPN, CDR2 SVGIG, per germline (reference sequence). CDR3 DNA sequence: TGTGCCGTCAAACCAGGATCCGGCGGCACTGAAGCTTTCTTT. Translating gives CAVKPGSGGTEAFF.

By frequency in the sample, this clone is medium-sized. This chain connects TRBV7-2 to TRBJ1-1; D may be TRBD1 (5 bases). Trimming took 5 bases from V and 11 from J, leaving 12 bases between them. In germline, CDR1 is SGHTA, CDR2 FQGNSA. The CDR3 is made up of 11 amino acids. Here the CDR3 DNA reads TGTGCCAGCAGCCAGGGTATTCGGGCTTTCTTT. It specifies CASSQGIRAFF.

The V and J genes are TRBV10-1 and TRBJ2-7; the D gene is possibly TRBD2 (5 bases). Trimming took 4 bases from V and 7 from J, leaving 17 bases between them. Germline values: CDR1 WNHNN, CDR2 SYGVQD (reference sequence). The CDR3 contains 14 residues. The CDR3 region is CASSALGSGKEQYF. The CDR3 DNA reads as TGCGCCAGCAGTGCCTTAGGGAGCGGAAAAGAGCAGTACTTC.

The chain recombines TRBV6-5 with TRBJ2-3; D call uncertain. This CDR3 spans 13 amino acids. Trimming cost V 6 bases and J 1 base, with 8 bases left between them. Germline loops: CDR1 MNHEY, CDR2 SVGAGI. CDR3 coding DNA: TGTGCCAGCAGCGCCCCTGGCACAGATACGCAGTATTTT. This codes for CASSAPGTDTQYF.

The CDR3 nucleotides are TGTGCCTGGAGGTCGGCGGACTATGGCTACACCTTC. This sequence encodes CAWRSADYGYTF. This sequence joins TRBV30 and TRBJ1-2, with D unclear. Germline V gene lookup returns CDR1 GTSNPN and CDR2 SVGIG (reference sequence). The CDR3 extends over 12 amino acids. Trimming removed 3 bases from V and 3 bases from J, with 8 bases in between. The variable domain in full, with the rest retrieved from reference TRBV30 and TRBJ1-2, is SQTIHQWPATLVQPVGSPLSLECTVEGTSNPNLYWYRQAAGRGLQLLFYSVGIGQISSEVPQNLSASRPQDRQFILSSKKLLLSDSGFYLCAWRSADYGYTFGSGTRLTVV.

The chain employs TRBV19 and TRBJ1-2, with D unresolved. Trimming cost V 5 bases and J 2 bases, with 9 bases left between them. The CDR3 is 13 amino acids. Germline V gene data show CDR1 as LNHDA and CDR2 as SQIVND (reference sequence). CDR3 nucleotide sequence: TGTGCCAGTAGTCAGTCAGGAAACTATGGCTACACCTTC. It is translated as CASSQSGNYGYTF.

This clone was recorded once. This chain connects TRBV11-2 to TRBJ2-7; TRBD2 aligns across 11 bases. From germline, CDR1 is SGHAT and CDR2 FQNNGV. Trimming cost V 1 base and J 2 bases; bases outside gene matches: 10. The CDR3 spans 18 residues. CDR3 nucleotide sequence: TGTGCCAGCAGCTTAGCCCTAGCGGGGGGCATGATACCCTACGAGCAGTACTTC. Amino acids: CASSLALAGGMIPYEQYF.

The chain combines TRBV29-1 with TRBJ1-1; the D is unclear. This CDR3 contains 13 residues. Germline CDR1 is SQVTM and CDR2 is ANQGSEA. V was clipped by 4 bases and J by 0 bases, with 9 bases between them. The CDR3 DNA reads TGCAGCGTTGCCGCCAACATGAACACTGAAGCTTTCTTT. It is translated as CSVAANMNTEAFF.

The V gene is TRBV4-3, the J gene TRBJ1-2, with D tentatively TRBD1 (5 bases). V was pared by 0 bases and J by 4 bases, with 15 bases between. Per the germline V gene, CDR1 is LGHNA and CDR2 is YSLEER. The CDR3 runs to 16 residues. Here the CDR3 reads CASSQDRARGVYGYTF. In nucleotides, the CDR3 is TGCGCCAGCAGCCAAGACAGGGCCCGTGGGGTCTATGGCTACACCTTC.

CDR3 bases: TGCAGCGCCTGGGGACTAGCGGGGGGGAACTCCTACGAGCAGTACTTC. Translation: CSAWGLAGGNSYEQYF. The chain carries TRBV29-1 and TRBJ2-7; 16 bases align to TRBD2. V dropped 7 bases and J dropped 0; count of bases not matched to a gene: 6. Germline V gene sequence: CDR1 SQVTM, CDR2 ANQGSEA. The CDR3 contains 16 residues.

V gene TRBV27 combines with J gene TRBJ1-2; 8 bases line up with TRBD1. This CDR3 is built from 13 residues. The J segment lost 8 bases and the V segment lost 5 bases, leaving 7 bases of the junction unmatched. Germline assignment: CDR1 MNHEY and CDR2 SMNVEV (reference sequence). The CDR3 region has the DNA TGTGCCAGCAGTCAACAAGGGACAGGAGGCTACACCTTC. Protein sequence: CASSQQGTGGYTF.

This clone turned up a few times. This chain connects TRBV10-3 to TRBJ2-2; 10 bases match TRBD1. Germline CDR1 and CDR2: ENHRY and SYGVKD. The CDR3 totals 14 residues. V shed 8 bases, J shed 3 bases, and the junction held 3 bases outside the gene matches. Here the CDR3 reads CAISDRGDTGELFF. Written as DNA, the CDR3 is TGTGCCATCTCGGACAGGGGGGACACCGGGGAGCTGTTTTTT.

The chain uses TRBV7-2 and TRBJ2-3; D gene ambiguous. This CDR3 is built from 11 residues. CDR1 and CDR2 from the germline V gene are SGHTA and FQGNSA. Trimming pared 5 bases from V and 2 bases from J, leaving 2 bases between. The CDR3 DNA follows: TGTGCCAGCAGCGCCACAGATACGCAGTATTTT. Protein: CASSATDTQYF.

This clone has a handful of counts. J is TRBJ1-6 and V is TRBV5-1, with 8 bases lining up with TRBD1. The V segment lost 3 bases and the J segment 7 bases; nucleotides outside the gene matches: 6. From germline, CDR1 is SGHRS and CDR2 YFSETQ. The CDR3 runs to 15 residues. CDR3 loop: CASSYTQGGNSPLHF. The DNA of the CDR3 is TGCGCCAGCAGCTATACACAGGGGGGCAATTCACCCCTCCACTTT.

The CDR3 protein is CSVEPPTGARYGYTF. As DNA, the CDR3 is TGCAGCGTTGAGCCCCCCACAGGGGCTCGCTATGGCTACACCTTC. The rearrangement uses TRBV29-1 and TRBJ1-2; 7 bases align to TRBD1. The germline gives CDR1 SQVTM, CDR2 ANQGSEA. The CDR3 has 15 amino acids. J gave up 4 bases and V 3 bases, and 11 bases lay outside the gene matches.